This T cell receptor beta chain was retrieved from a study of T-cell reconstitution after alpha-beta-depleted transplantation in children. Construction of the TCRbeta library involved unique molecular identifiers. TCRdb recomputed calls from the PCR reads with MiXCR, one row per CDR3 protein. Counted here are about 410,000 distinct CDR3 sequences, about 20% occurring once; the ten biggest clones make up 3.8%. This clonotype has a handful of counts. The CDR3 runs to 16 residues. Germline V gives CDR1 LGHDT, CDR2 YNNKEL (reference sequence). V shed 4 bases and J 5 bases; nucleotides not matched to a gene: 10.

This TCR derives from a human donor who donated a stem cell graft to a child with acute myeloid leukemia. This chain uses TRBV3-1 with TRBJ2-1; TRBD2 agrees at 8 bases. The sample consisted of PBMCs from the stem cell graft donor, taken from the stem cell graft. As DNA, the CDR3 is TGTGCCAGCAGCCCCACTTTAGCGGGAATCGACAATGAGCAGTTCTTC. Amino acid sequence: CASSPTLAGIDNEQFF.